A single sample is the source of the 11 T cell receptor beta chains below, sequenced in a study of cytomegalovirus exposure and HLA in healthy donors. Primers for the PCR totalled 60 Vbeta and 13 Jbeta. The method was immunoSEQ multiplex PCR; TCRdb's version includes in-frame clones alone and lacks a portion of them. This sample carries over 100,000 clones, about 9.5% of them seen once, and the ten largest clones take under 6.5%. The sequencing sample was made of PBMCs. These receptors came from a man aged 35-49 years in good health and CMV-seropositive.

This clone showed up just a few times. The chain employs TRBV4-1 and TRBJ2-7; 11 bases agree with TRBD2. The CDR3 runs to 15 residues. The ends lost 0 bases at V and 4 bases at J; junction bases unmatched: 2. Germline CDR1 and CDR2: MGHRA and YSYEKL. The CDR3: CASSQETSGSYEQYF. The CDR3 nucleotides are TGCGCCAGCAGCCAAGAAACTAGCGGGAGTTACGAGCAGTACTTC.

This clone was observed a few times. The chain has TRBV27 and TRBJ2-5; D unresolved. The J call may be wrong; the DNA end is better matched by TRBJ2-7. CDR3 length: 11 residues. Germline lookup yields CDR1 MNHEY and CDR2 SMNVEV (reference sequence). This chain's CDR3 is CASGRLYEQYF. CDR3 sequence (DNA): TGTGCCAGCGGAAGACTCTACGAGCAGTACTTC.

The chain is built from TRBV7-2 and TRBJ1-1; weak D call: TRBD1 (5 bases). V gave up 1 base and J gave up 1 base, with 13 bases separating them. Germline CDR1 and CDR2: SGHTA and FQGNSA. The CDR3 is 16 amino acids. The chain's CDR3 is CASSLGVGPRNTEAFF. For the CDR3, the DNA is TGTGCCAGCAGCTTAGGAGTGGGGCCCAGGAACACTGAAGCTTTCTTT.

The gene calls are TRBV4-3 and TRBJ2-3, with 8 bases identical to TRBD2. This CDR3 region has 22 residues. CDR1 LGHNA and CDR2 YSLEER come from the germline V gene. Trimming cost V 0 bases and J 5 bases; bases outside gene matches: 25. CDR3 coding DNA: TGCGCCAGCAGCCAAGATCGGGTCTCGCCTATGACTAACGGGAGGGCGAGAGATACGCAGTATTTT. Translated: CASSQDRVSPMTNGRARDTQYF.

This sequence joins TRBV11-2 and TRBJ2-3; TRBD2 aligns across 7 bases. Per the germline V gene, CDR1 is SGHAT and CDR2 is FQNNGV. V lost 0 bases, J lost 7 bases, and 10 bases stayed unmatched. The CDR3 runs 16 residues. CDR3 region: CASSLEHGGRGNTQYF. In DNA, the CDR3 is TGTGCCAGCAGCTTAGAGCACGGCGGGAGAGGGAATACGCAGTATTTT.

The chain has TRBV5-1 and TRBJ1-5, with 7 bases aligning to TRBD1. This CDR3 is 17 amino acids long. J lost 6 bases, V lost 4 bases, and 16 bases had no gene match. Germline-derived CDR1 and CDR2 are SGHRS and YFSETQ. CDR3 loop: CASSRGTVLGARQPQHF. As DNA, the CDR3 is TGCGCCAGCAGCCGAGGGACAGTCTTGGGCGCCCGTCAGCCCCAGCATTTT.

This CDR3 reads CASSFKQGAYSYEQYF. The CDR3, as DNA: TGCGCCAGCAGCTTCAAACAGGGTGCCTATTCCTACGAGCAGTACTTC. The rearrangement joins TRBV4-1 to TRBJ2-7; D perhaps matches TRBD1 (6 bases). This CDR3 is 16 amino acids long. Trimming stripped 5 bases from V and 1 base from J, with 18 bases between. CDR1 is MGHRA, CDR2 YSYEKL, per germline.

This rearrangement joins TRBV28 to TRBJ2-5; TRBD2 agrees at 8 bases. Trimming took 2 bases from V and 7 from J; bases not matched to a gene: 0. This CDR3 comprises 12 residues. Germline V gene sequence: CDR1 MDHEN, CDR2 SYDVKM. This chain's CDR3 is CASSLREGTQYF. CDR3 DNA sequence: TGTGCCAGCAGTTTACGGGAGGGGACCCAGTACTTC.

This clone was recorded a few times. The genes are TRBV2 and TRBJ1-1, with 7 bases lining up with TRBD1. This CDR3 has 13 residues. In germline, CDR1 is SNHLY, CDR2 FYNNEI. The trim removed 6 bases at V and 10 bases at J, leaving 11 bases unmatched. CDR3 nucleotides: TGTGCCAGCAGGGCGACAGGGACATTGGGAGCTTTCTTT. Protein sequence: CASRATGTLGAFF. Drawing the rest from reference TRBV2 and TRBJ1-1, the complete variable domain is EPEVTQTPSHQVTQMGQEVILRCVPISNHLYFYWYRQILGQKVEFLVSFYNNEISEKSEIFDDQFSVERPDGSNFTLKIRSTKLEDSAMYFCASRATGTLGAFFGQGTRLTVV.

This sequence joins TRBV30 and TRBJ2-7; 7 bases map to TRBD2. This CDR3 has 15 amino acids. V trimming: 3 bases; J trimming: 4 bases; junction bases outside the gene matches: 12. Germline loops: CDR1 GTSNPN, CDR2 SVGIG (reference sequence). CDR3 in DNA: TGTGCCTGGAGGGCTCGGGGGGACGGCAAATACGAGCAGTACTTC. Protein sequence: CAWRARGDGKYEQYF.

The chain joins TRBV4-1 to TRBJ2-7; the D gene is possibly TRBD1 (6 bases). CDR3 size: 15 residues. Trimming took 2 bases from V and 1 from J, leaving 12 bases between them. From germline, CDR1 is MGHRA and CDR2 YSYEKL. CDR3 DNA sequence: TGCGCCAGCAGCCAAACAGGGTTCGGATCCTACGAGCAGTACTTC. This gives the protein CASSQTGFGSYEQYF.